These 18 T cell receptor beta chains were all obtained from the same sample, sequenced in a study of T cell responses to AZD1222 COVID-19 vaccine. The method was immunoSEQ multiplex PCR; TCRdb's version includes in-frame clones alone and lacks a portion of them. The sample yields more than 95,000 clones, around nine tenths seen once. The sequencing used peripheral blood, collected 28 days after the second AZD1222 dose. The receptors shown here come from an adult who received the AZD1222 COVID-19 vaccine.

The chain combines TRBV11-1 with TRBJ1-1; tentative D call: TRBD1 (6 bases). V gave up 5 bases and J gave up 9 bases, with 16 bases separating them. The CDR3 is made up of 13 amino acids. Germline V gene lookup returns CDR1 SGHAT and CDR2 FQDESV (reference sequence). The DNA of the CDR3 is TGTGCCAGCAGCCGAGGACAGTCAGAGAAAGCTTTCTTT. Its protein product is CASSRGQSEKAFF.

This clone showed up just once. The CDR3 DNA reads as TGTGCCAGCAGCCAACCGGGACAGGGAACTGAAGCTTTCTTT. The encoded protein is CASSQPGQGTEAFF. The chain uses TRBV14 and TRBJ1-1; the match to TRBD1 covers 9 bases. V dropped 2 bases and J dropped 5; count of bases not matched to a gene: 3. The CDR3 covers 14 residues. Looked up from germline, CDR1 is SGHDN and CDR2 is FVKESK.

This sequence joins TRBV5-4 and TRBJ1-1, with D unclear. Trimming took off 7 bases at V and 1 base at J, with 11 bases between the two ends. CDR3 length equals 13 residues. Germline V gene sequence: CDR1 SGHNT, CDR2 YYREEE (reference sequence). The CDR3 DNA is TGTGCCAGCTTCAAAAAGGGGAACACTGAAGCTTTCTTT. It encodes CASFKKGNTEAFF.

The chain joins TRBV28 to TRBJ1-3; TRBD1 is a possible D gene (5 bases). Trimming removed 2 bases at V and 2 bases at J, with 10 bases between. CDR3 length: 15 residues. Per germline, CDR1 MDHEN and CDR2 SYDVKM. The CDR3 nucleotides are TGTGCCAGCAGTTTAGGGCAGGGAACTGGAAACACCATATATTTT. Its protein product is CASSLGQGTGNTIYF.

This sequence joins TRBV18 and TRBJ1-2; 7 bases match TRBD1. Trimming at V came to 1 base and at J to 4 bases, leaving 15 bases not matched to a gene. Germline CDR1 KGHSH, CDR2 LQKENI. This CDR3 is 18 amino acids long. CDR3 sequence: CASSPQMPGQPLGYGYTF. CDR3 in DNA: TGTGCCAGCTCACCACAAATGCCGGGACAGCCTCTCGGCTATGGCTACACCTTC.

V and J are TRBV7-2 and TRBJ2-1; 7 bases align to TRBD2. CDR1 and CDR2 (germline): SGHTA, FQGNSA. The junction had 15 bases not matched to a gene; V was cut back by 5 bases and J by 8 bases. The CDR3 consists of 16 residues. CDR3 sequence: CASSPLGGERGDEQFF. The CDR3 DNA reads TGTGCCAGCAGCCCCCTGGGAGGGGAACGCGGGGATGAGCAGTTCTTC.

The chain combines TRBV15 with TRBJ1-4, with a tentative D call TRBD1 (6 bases). Trimming removed 3 bases at V and 5 bases at J, with 10 bases between. CDR1 LNHNV and CDR2 YYDKDF come from the germline V gene (reference sequence). CDR3 size: 14 residues. CDR3 region: CATSRPGANEKLFF. The DNA for the CDR3 is TGTGCCACCAGCAGGCCGGGGGCGAATGAAAAACTGTTTTTT.

The V call is TRBV7-9, the J call TRBJ1-1; maybe TRBD1 (6 bases). The CDR3 has 13 residues. V gave up 4 bases and J gave up 8 bases, with 14 bases separating them. Germline CDR1 and CDR2: SEHNR and FQNEAQ (reference sequence). Here the CDR3 reads CASSWRQDSEAFF. The CDR3 region has the DNA TGTGCCAGCAGCTGGCGCCAGGACAGCGAAGCTTTCTTT.

This clone was seen just once. J is TRBJ1-3 and V is TRBV6-5; no clear D. Trimming took 4 bases from V and 0 from J, leaving 7 bases between them. This CDR3 comprises 14 residues. Germline CDR1 is MNHEY and CDR2 is SVGAGI. DNA of the CDR3: TGTGCCAGCAGTTCGGGGAGCTCTGGAAACACCATATATTTT. Translated: CASSSGSSGNTIYF.

This CDR3 reads CASSLDPGVSTEAFF. CDR3 DNA sequence: TGTGCCAGCAGCTTAGACCCAGGGGTTTCCACTGAAGCTTTCTTT. The J gene is TRBJ1-1, the V gene TRBV7-9, with a possible D match to TRBD1 (6 bases). The germline CDR1 and CDR2 sequences are SEHNR and FQNEAQ (reference sequence). The V end lost 1 base, the J end lost 4 bases, and 13 bases lay between the germline ends. The CDR3 covers 15 residues.

This chain joins TRBV30 and TRBJ1-2; TRBD1 might be the D (6 bases). Trimming took off 4 bases at V and 4 bases at J, with 16 bases between the two ends. The germline V gene encodes CDR1 GTSNPN and CDR2 SVGIG (reference sequence). This CDR3 has 14 amino acids. CDR3 DNA sequence: TGTGCCTGGACTGGGGACATCTCCGCCTATGGCTACACCTTC. Translation: CAWTGDISAYGYTF. The entire variable domain, with the rest obtained from reference TRBV30 and TRBJ1-2, is as follows: SQTIHQWPATLVQPVGSPLSLECTVEGTSNPNLYWYRQAAGRGLQLLFYSVGIGQISSEVPQNLSASRPQDRQFILSSKKLLLSDSGFYLCAWTGDISAYGYTFGSGTRLTVV.

CDR3 DNA: TGTGCCAGCAGTTCCCGATTCGAGGGGGTTGGAAACACCATATATTTT. Translation: CASSSRFEGVGNTIYF. This chain uses TRBV28 with TRBJ1-3; a possible D gene is TRBD1 (6 bases). The CDR3 sequence is 16 residues long. The V and J ends lost 4 bases and 3 bases respectively, with 16 bases between them. Germline V gene lookup returns CDR1 MDHEN and CDR2 SYDVKM.

The V and J genes are TRBV28 and TRBJ1-5; D is unclear. In germline, CDR1 is MDHEN, CDR2 SYDVKM. V was cut by 5 bases and J by 7 bases, with 18 bases left in between. This CDR3 contains 15 residues. CDR3 coding DNA: TGTGCCAGCAGTGCCTGGGGAACAGTGAACCAGCCCCAGCATTTT. This translates into CASSAWGTVNQPQHF.

The J gene is TRBJ1-3, the V gene TRBV18; unclear D gene. Trimming took 6 bases from V and 3 from J, leaving 15 bases between them. This CDR3 contains 15 residues. The germline V gene has CDR1 KGHSH and CDR2 LQKENI. In DNA, the CDR3 is TGTGCCAGCTCTCCCTCCGTCGCGGGTGGAAACACCATATATTTT. Its protein is CASSPSVAGGNTIYF.

Written as DNA, the CDR3 is TGTGCCAGCAGCTTAGGGGAAAAGTCTCAGCCCCAGCATTTT. Translated: CASSLGEKSQPQHF. The chain joins TRBV13 to TRBJ1-5; D is ambiguous. CDR3 length equals 14 residues. The V end lost 0 bases, the J end lost 6 bases, and 9 bases lay between the germline ends. Germline V lookup: CDR1 PRHDT, CDR2 FYEKMQ (reference sequence).

V is TRBV6-1 and J is TRBJ2-7; unclear D gene. CDR1 is MNHNS and CDR2 is SASEGT in the germline V gene. V was trimmed by 3 bases and J by 2 bases, leaving 8 bases between them. CDR3 size: 13 residues. CDR3 sequence reads: CASSDTETYEQYF. As DNA, the CDR3 is TGTGCCAGCAGTGACACAGAAACCTACGAGCAGTACTTC.

V gene TRBV7-9 combines with J gene TRBJ1-2; tentatively, D is TRBD1 (5 bases). The ends were cut back, 1 base at V and 7 bases at J, with 10 bases in the middle. Per germline, CDR1 SEHNR and CDR2 FQNEAQ (reference sequence). The CDR3 is made up of 13 amino acids. The CDR3: CASSLDRTPGYTF. In DNA form, the CDR3 reads TGTGCCAGCAGCTTAGACAGGACTCCTGGCTACACCTTC.

The count of this clone is one. The CDR3 loop reads CSASGGTNYGYTF. The CDR3, as DNA: TGCAGTGCTAGTGGCGGTACTAACTATGGCTACACCTTC. The chain carries TRBV20-1 and TRBJ1-2; D not certain. Trimming shortened V by 3 bases and J by 0 bases, and 8 bases separated the two germline ends. Germline V gene lookup returns CDR1 DFQATT and CDR2 SNEGSKA (reference sequence). This CDR3 comprises 13 residues.